The rows below give T cell receptor beta chains drawn from one sample of a study of blood T cells in healthy people across ages. TCRdb reanalysed the 5' RACE reads using MiXCR and keeps one entry per CDR3 protein. Among roughly 800,000 distinct CDR3 sequences, 30% to 45% were seen once, and the ten largest hold 10% to 15%. The sample comprised blood. Receptor source: a man aged 18 to 29 in good health. Each CDR3 is given with its conserved first and last residue. The order of the fields is clone size, V gene, D gene, J gene, CDR3 protein, CDR3 DNA. A D gene is named only where the DNA matches it firmly. Clone size is stated in some rows and not others, as once, few, many or a class when expanded.

clone_size: -
v_call: TRBV7-2
d_call: -
j_call: TRBJ1-1
cdr3_aa: CASSLAQGRGTEAFF
cdr3_nt: TGTGCCAGCAGCTTAGCGCAGGGTAGGGGCACTGAAGCTTTCTTT

clone_size: -
v_call: TRBV19
d_call: TRBD1
j_call: TRBJ1-1
cdr3_aa: CASSIVGTDTEAFF
cdr3_nt: TGTGCCAGTAGTATCGTAGGGACAGACACTGAAGCTTTCTTT

clone_size: -
v_call: TRBV19
d_call: -
j_call: TRBJ1-2
cdr3_aa: CASSTTPQGYYGYTF
cdr3_nt: TGTGCCAGTAGTACAACCCCTCAGGGCTACTATGGCTACACCTTC

clone_size: -
v_call: TRBV7-2
d_call: TRBD1
j_call: TRBJ2-2
cdr3_aa: CASSLQGAGLTGELFF
cdr3_nt: TGTGCCAGCAGCTTACAGGGGGCGGGTCTCACCGGGGAGCTGTTTTTT

clone_size: few
v_call: TRBV5-1
d_call: -
j_call: TRBJ1-1
cdr3_aa: CASSIEGGITEAFF
cdr3_nt: TGCGCCAGCAGCATTGAGGGGGGAATTACTGAAGCTTTCTTT

clone_size: few
v_call: TRBV7-2
d_call: TRBD1
j_call: TRBJ1-4
cdr3_aa: CASSSGTGGNEKLFF
cdr3_nt: TGTGCCAGCAGCTCGGGGACAGGCGGGAATGAAAAACTGTTTTTT

clone_size: few
v_call: TRBV2
d_call: TRBD1
j_call: TRBJ1-2
cdr3_aa: CASGGAGGSYGYTF
cdr3_nt: TGTGCCAGCGGGGGAGCAGGGGGCTCCTATGGCTACACCTTC

clone_size: -
v_call: TRBV20-1
d_call: TRBD2
j_call: TRBJ2-4
cdr3_aa: CSAIRGGAKNIQYF
cdr3_nt: TGCAGTGCTATCCGGGGGGGGGCCAAAAACATTCAGTACTTC

clone_size: many
v_call: TRBV5-1
d_call: TRBD1
j_call: TRBJ2-1
cdr3_aa: CASRSGQGAYNEQFF
cdr3_nt: TGCGCCAGCAGGTCGGGGCAGGGGGCCTACAATGAGCAGTTCTTC

clone_size: -
v_call: TRBV20-1
d_call: TRBD2
j_call: TRBJ2-1
cdr3_aa: CSASAPGAGDLEQFF
cdr3_nt: TGCAGTGCTAGCGCCCCCGGAGCGGGGGACCTCGAGCAGTTCTTC

clone_size: -
v_call: TRBV6-2/TRBV6-3
d_call: -
j_call: TRBJ2-1
cdr3_aa: CASSPLGGGGTQFF
cdr3_nt: TGTGCCAGCAGTCCCCTAGGGGGCGGAGGGACCCAGTTCTTC

clone_size: -
v_call: TRBV7-9
d_call: -
j_call: TRBJ2-7
cdr3_aa: CASSLLPGQSSYEQYF
cdr3_nt: TGTGCCAGCAGCTTACTACCGGGTCAAAGCTCCTACGAGCAGTACTTC

clone_size: -
v_call: TRBV4-3
d_call: TRBD2
j_call: TRBJ2-1
cdr3_aa: CASSQGLAGAGNEQFF
cdr3_nt: TGCGCCAGCAGCCAAGGACTAGCGGGGGCTGGAAATGAGCAGTTCTTC

clone_size: -
v_call: TRBV12-3/TRBV12-4
d_call: -
j_call: TRBJ2-5
cdr3_aa: CASSSLQGGWGEQYF
cdr3_nt: TGTGCCAGCAGTTCGTTACAGGGAGGATGGGGTGAGCAGTACTTC

clone_size: -
v_call: TRBV10-3
d_call: TRBD1
j_call: TRBJ1-1
cdr3_aa: CAISESREGAAFF
cdr3_nt: TGTGCCATCAGTGAGTCGCGGGAGGGGGCAGCTTTCTTT

clone_size: few
v_call: TRBV7-3
d_call: -
j_call: TRBJ1-2
cdr3_aa: CASSLIGGRSGDYTF
cdr3_nt: TGTGCCAGCAGCTTAATCGGTGGCAGGTCGGGGGACTACACCTTC

clone_size: few
v_call: TRBV25-1
d_call: -
j_call: TRBJ1-6
cdr3_aa: CASSSPGPNNSPLHF
cdr3_nt: TGTGCCAGCAGTTCCCCGGGACCCAATAATTCACCCCTCCACTTT

clone_size: few
v_call: TRBV2
d_call: -
j_call: TRBJ2-7
cdr3_aa: CASRVDSTQAYEQYF
cdr3_nt: TGTGCCAGCAGGGTAGACAGTACCCAAGCCTACGAGCAGTACTTC

clone_size: -
v_call: TRBV30
d_call: TRBD1
j_call: TRBJ1-5
cdr3_aa: CAWSSGTGGNQPQHF
cdr3_nt: TGTGCCTGGAGTTCCGGGACAGGCGGGAATCAGCCCCAGCATTTT

clone_size: -
v_call: TRBV12-3/TRBV12-4
d_call: -
j_call: TRBJ2-5
cdr3_aa: CDSSPPTYTGNQETQYF
cdr3_nt: TGTGACAGCAGCCCTCCCACTTATACAGGGAACCAAGAGACCCAGTACTTC

clone_size: -
v_call: TRBV29-1
d_call: -
j_call: TRBJ2-4
cdr3_aa: CSVEAGQGGVYKQYF
cdr3_nt: TGCAGCGTTGAAGCCGGGCAGGGAGGAGTCTACAAGCAGTACTTC

clone_size: -
v_call: TRBV7-2
d_call: -
j_call: TRBJ1-5
cdr3_aa: CASSFVGQANQPQHF
cdr3_nt: TGTGCCAGCAGCTTTGTTGGGCAGGCTAATCAGCCCCAGCATTTT

clone_size: few
v_call: TRBV30
d_call: -
j_call: TRBJ2-1
cdr3_aa: CAWNAAVNEQFF
cdr3_nt: TGTGCCTGGAACGCGGCGGTCAATGAGCAGTTCTTC

clone_size: -
v_call: TRBV15
d_call: -
j_call: TRBJ2-5
cdr3_aa: CATSKNVRGYNEQYF
cdr3_nt: TGTGCCACCAGCAAAAATGTTCGGGGGTACAATGAGCAGTACTTC

clone_size: -
v_call: TRBV7-2
d_call: TRBD2
j_call: TRBJ2-1
cdr3_aa: CASSLVGGTRGEQFF
cdr3_nt: TGTGCCAGCAGCTTAGTCGGGGGGACCCGCGGTGAGCAGTTCTTC

clone_size: -
v_call: TRBV9
d_call: -
j_call: TRBJ1-5
cdr3_aa: CASSASTGNQPQHF
cdr3_nt: TGTGCCAGCAGCGCAAGTACAGGGAACCAGCCCCAGCATTTT

clone_size: -
v_call: TRBV5-1
d_call: -
j_call: TRBJ2-1
cdr3_aa: CASSLFLKGGSCNEQFF
cdr3_nt: TGCGCCAGCAGCTTGTTTTTGAAGGGGGGCTCCTGCAATGAGCAGTTCTTC

clone_size: few
v_call: TRBV6-5
d_call: -
j_call: TRBJ1-5
cdr3_aa: CASSYAGVGQPQHF
cdr3_nt: TGTGCCAGCAGTTACGCCGGGGTCGGGCAGCCCCAGCATTTT

clone_size: few
v_call: TRBV4-3
d_call: -
j_call: TRBJ1-1
cdr3_aa: CASSQGTEMNTEAFF
cdr3_nt: TGCGCCAGCAGCCAAGGGACAGAGATGAACACTGAAGCTTTCTTT

clone_size: -
v_call: TRBV12-3/TRBV12-4
d_call: -
j_call: TRBJ1-1
cdr3_aa: CASSVDAAEAFF
cdr3_nt: TGTGCCAGCAGTGTGGACGCTGCCGAAGCTTTCTTT

clone_size: -
v_call: TRBV20-1
d_call: -
j_call: TRBJ2-5
cdr3_aa: CSARDGQETQYF
cdr3_nt: TGCAGTGCCCGGGACGGCCAAGAGACCCAGTACTTC

clone_size: -
v_call: TRBV6-2/TRBV6-3
d_call: TRBD1
j_call: TRBJ1-6
cdr3_aa: CASSYSDPGQGNSPPHF
cdr3_nt: TGTGCCAGCAGTTACTCCGATCCAGGACAGGGAAATTCACCCCCCCACTTT

clone_size: -
v_call: TRBV7-8
d_call: -
j_call: TRBJ2-6
cdr3_aa: CASSGTSVNVLTF
cdr3_nt: TGTGCCAGCAGCGGGACATCGGTCAACGTCCTGACTTTC

clone_size: -
v_call: TRBV7-2
d_call: TRBD2
j_call: TRBJ2-4
cdr3_aa: CASSFQAGDLAKNIQYF
cdr3_nt: TGTGCCAGCAGCTTTCAAGCGGGGGACTTAGCCAAAAACATTCAGTACTTC

clone_size: few
v_call: TRBV4-3
d_call: -
j_call: TRBJ1-2
cdr3_aa: CASSSRGVYGYTF
cdr3_nt: TGCGCCAGCAGCTCGAGGGGGGTTTATGGCTACACCTTC

clone_size: -
v_call: TRBV12-3/TRBV12-4
d_call: TRBD2
j_call: TRBJ2-3
cdr3_aa: CASSPTLLAGGLLDTQYF
cdr3_nt: TGTGCCAGCAGTCCAACCTTACTAGCGGGGGGGTTGTTAGATACGCAGTATTTT

clone_size: -
v_call: TRBV6-6
d_call: -
j_call: TRBJ1-2
cdr3_aa: CASSYAQTGNYGYTF
cdr3_nt: TGTGCCAGCAGTTATGCCCAGACGGGCAACTATGGCTACACCTTC

clone_size: -
v_call: TRBV18
d_call: -
j_call: TRBJ2-7
cdr3_aa: CASSPGQGGDEQYF
cdr3_nt: TGTGCCAGCTCCCCAGGGCAGGGGGGCGACGAGCAGTACTTC

clone_size: few
v_call: TRBV7-2
d_call: TRBD1
j_call: TRBJ1-5
cdr3_aa: CASSKTGVTSPQHF
cdr3_nt: TGTGCCAGCAGCAAGACAGGGGTCACCTCGCCCCAGCATTTT

clone_size: many
v_call: TRBV20-1
d_call: -
j_call: TRBJ2-7
cdr3_aa: CSARGRGYEQYF
cdr3_nt: TGCAGTGCTAGAGGGCGAGGCTACGAGCAGTACTTC

clone_size: -
v_call: TRBV9
d_call: -
j_call: TRBJ2-7
cdr3_aa: CASSVDFISSYNEQYF
cdr3_nt: TGTGCCAGCAGCGTAGACTTCATCAGCTCCTACAATGAGCAGTACTTC

clone_size: once
v_call: TRBV29-1
d_call: -
j_call: TRBJ1-2
cdr3_aa: CSVEGPTNYGYTF
cdr3_nt: TGCAGCGTTGAAGGTCCGACTAACTATGGCTACACCTTC

clone_size: many
v_call: TRBV12-3/TRBV12-4
d_call: -
j_call: TRBJ1-2
cdr3_aa: CASSLIGSNYGYTF
cdr3_nt: TGTGCCAGCAGTTTAATTGGGTCTAACTATGGCTACACCTTC

clone_size: -
v_call: TRBV4-2
d_call: -
j_call: TRBJ1-5
cdr3_aa: CASSQEIKGWPQHF
cdr3_nt: TGTGCCAGCAGCCAAGAAATAAAGGGGTGGCCCCAGCATTTT

clone_size: -
v_call: TRBV15
d_call: TRBD1
j_call: TRBJ2-1
cdr3_aa: CATSRGRGRNNEQFF
cdr3_nt: TGTGCCACCAGCAGAGGTAGGGGGCGCAACAATGAGCAGTTCTTC